These 18 T cell receptor beta chains came from one sample sequenced in a study of cytomegalovirus exposure and HLA in healthy donors. Only in-frame clones appear in the TCRdb table, and some are missing; sequencing was by immunoSEQ multiplex PCR. The sample records some 110,000 clones, 86% being singletons. Input material: PBMCs. These TCRs come from a young woman in good health and CMV-seropositive.

The chain is built from TRBV5-1 and TRBJ2-7, with D perhaps TRBD1 (5 bases). Trimming took 4 bases from V and 5 from J, leaving 19 bases between them. The CDR3 extends over 15 amino acids. Looked up from germline, CDR1 is SGHRS and CDR2 is YFSETQ. For the CDR3, the DNA is TGCGCCAGCAGCCCGATCAAGGGGCCCTGGAACGAGCAGTACTTC. It translates to CASSPIKGPWNEQYF.

This clone was seen just once. The genes are TRBV5-1 and TRBJ2-5, with D tentatively TRBD1 (6 bases). The CDR3 contains 13 residues. Trimming removed 0 bases at V and 3 bases at J, with 6 bases between. Per the germline V gene, CDR1 is SGHRS and CDR2 is YFSETQ. The CDR3 DNA sequence: TGCGCCAGCAGCTTGGGGACAGAAGAGACCCAGTACTTC. Translated, it gives CASSLGTEETQYF.

This sequence joins TRBV7-2 and TRBJ1-2, with D uncertain. This CDR3 is 13 amino acids long. The V end was cut by 5 bases, the J end by 0 bases, with 7 bases between. Germline lookup yields CDR1 SGHTA and CDR2 FQGNSA. Here the CDR3 reads CASSPGPNYGYTF. Here the CDR3 DNA reads TGTGCCAGCAGCCCCGGTCCTAACTATGGCTACACCTTC.

The chain joins TRBV6-4 to TRBJ2-1; D unclear. The CDR3 runs to 16 residues. The germline gives CDR1 MRHNA, CDR2 SNTAGT. The V gene lost 2 bases and the J gene lost 5 bases, with 16 bases spanning the gap. The CDR3 reads CASSDALRPSHNEQFF. DNA for the CDR3: TGTGCCAGCAGTGACGCTCTGCGGCCCAGTCACAATGAGCAGTTCTTC.

The chain combines TRBV11-2 with TRBJ1-4; 9 bases match TRBD1. This CDR3 is built from 15 residues. V lost 5 bases and J lost 8; bases outside the gene matches: 9. Germline V gene data show CDR1 as SGHAT and CDR2 as FQNNGV. The CDR3 coding sequence is TGTGCCAGCAGCCTTGACAGGGGGACAAGAGAAAAACTGTTTTTT. Residues: CASSLDRGTREKLFF.

This rearrangement joins TRBV27 to TRBJ2-7; perhaps TRBD1 as D (6 bases). Germline V CDR1 and CDR2: MNHEY, SMNVEV (reference sequence). The CDR3 totals 15 residues. V gave up 2 bases and J gave up 3 bases, with 14 bases separating them. The CDR3 sequence: CASSLDRSLYYEQYF. DNA of the CDR3: TGTGCCAGCAGTTTAGACAGGTCTCTTTACTACGAGCAGTACTTC.

The chain employs TRBV29-1 and TRBJ1-5; a possible D gene is TRBD1 (6 bases). CDR1 and CDR2 (germline): SQVTM, ANQGSEA. With 7 bases removed from V and 3 bases from J, the gap between germline ends came to 10 bases. The CDR3 runs to 12 residues. CDR3 loop: CSAGQNNQPQHF. CDR3 DNA: TGCAGCGCCGGACAGAACAATCAGCCCCAGCATTTT. Complete variable domain (other parts from reference TRBV29-1 and TRBJ1-5): SAVISQKPSRDICQRGTSLTIQCQVDSQVTMMFWYRQQPGQSLTLIATANQGSEATYESGFVIDKFPISRPNLTFSTLTVSNMSPEDSSIYLCSAGQNNQPQHFGDGTRLSIL.

This rearrangement joins TRBV15 to TRBJ1-1; D gene unclear. There are 13 residues in the CDR3. V was cut by 1 base and J by 9 bases, with 12 bases left in between. Germline CDR1 is LNHNV and CDR2 is YYDKDF (reference sequence). CDR3 in amino acids: CATSRVSPGKAFF. CDR3 nucleotides: TGTGCCACCAGCAGAGTATCGCCGGGGAAAGCTTTCTTT.

The genes are TRBV6-1 and TRBJ1-1; 7 nucleotides line up with TRBD1. Germline V gives CDR1 MNHNS, CDR2 SASEGT. V lost 6 bases to trimming and J lost 7 bases; unmatched junction nucleotides: 8. The CDR3 is 13 residues long. This CDR3 is CASREQRDSEAFF. CDR3 DNA: TGTGCCAGCAGAGAACAGAGGGACAGTGAAGCTTTCTTT.

In this sample, this clone turned up once. Other DNA sequences in the same sample also yield this CDR3. J is TRBJ1-2 and V is TRBV5-1, with D perhaps TRBD1 (6 bases). The CDR3 is 14 residues long. Between the trimmed V and J ends, which lost 0 bases and 4 bases, there was a span of 10 bases. The germline V gene encodes CDR1 SGHRS and CDR2 YFSETQ. The CDR3 reads CASSLGTETYGYTF. CDR3 DNA sequence: TGCGCCAGCAGCTTGGGGACAGAGACCTATGGCTACACCTTC. Together with reference TRBV5-1 and TRBJ1-2, the CDR3 gives the full variable domain: KAGVTQTPRYLIKTRGQQVTLSCSPISGHRSVSWYQQTPGQGLQFLFEYFSETQRNKGNFPGRFSGRQFSNSRSEMNVSTLELGDSALYLCASSLGTETYGYTFGSGTRLTVV.

This sequence joins TRBV10-3 and TRBJ2-7, with 7 bases identical to TRBD1. Germline V gene lookup returns CDR1 ENHRY and CDR2 SYGVKD. The CDR3 has 14 amino acids. The V and J ends lost 2 bases and 3 bases, in that order; junction bases with no gene match: 4. CDR3: CAISELTGVYEQYF. The CDR3 DNA follows: TGTGCCATCAGTGAGCTAACAGGGGTCTACGAGCAGTACTTC.

In its sample, this clone was seen a few times. The gene calls are TRBV21-1 and TRBJ1-5; the D call TRBD1 from the table was never checked on the DNA. TRBV21-1 is noted as a pseudogene. CDR3 length equals 15 residues. CDR3 sequence reads: CASSLRGYSNQPQHF. The DNA of the CDR3 is TGTGCCAGCAGCTTAAGGGGTTATAGCAATCAGCCCCAGCATTTT.

The rearrangement joins TRBV6-5 to TRBJ2-1; D call uncertain. CDR1 and CDR2 (germline): MNHEY, SVGAGI. V lost 10 bases and J 3 bases, leaving 10 bases between the germline ends. This CDR3 spans 12 amino acids. The CDR3 sequence is CATWANYNEQFF. The CDR3 DNA is TGTGCCACCTGGGCCAACTACAATGAGCAGTTCTTC.

This chain joins TRBV9 and TRBJ1-4; D not certain. V lost 4 bases to trimming and J lost 5 bases, with 12 bases between them. This CDR3 spans 14 amino acids. Germline CDR1 is SGDLS and CDR2 is YYNGEE. CDR3 residues: CASSSRVSNEKLFF. The CDR3 DNA is TGTGCCAGCAGCTCCCGGGTGTCCAATGAAAAACTGTTTTTT.

The chain links TRBV6-1 to TRBJ2-2, with TRBD1 identical over 7 bases. V was pared by 3 bases and J by 1 base, with 2 bases of the junction left unmatched. The CDR3 is 15 residues long. Germline V lookup: CDR1 MNHNS, CDR2 SASEGT. In DNA form, the CDR3 reads TGTGCCAGCAGTGAGCGGACAGGGAACACCGGGGAGCTGTTTTTT. Protein sequence: CASSERTGNTGELFF.

V usage is TRBV5-1 and J usage is TRBJ2-7; 10 bases align to TRBD1. The CDR3 totals 14 residues. In germline, CDR1 is SGHRS, CDR2 YFSETQ. The V gene end was trimmed by 1 base and the J gene end by 6 bases; junction bases not matched to a gene: 4. The DNA of the CDR3 is TGCGCCAGCAGCTTGCGGGACAGGGGAGGCGAGCAGTACTTC. Amino acids: CASSLRDRGGEQYF.

The chain couples TRBV4-1 to TRBJ1-5; D is uncertain. Germline CDR1 reads MGHRA; CDR2 reads YSYEKL. The CDR3 extends over 15 amino acids. The V and J ends lost 3 bases and 6 bases respectively, with 15 bases between them. In DNA, the CDR3 is TGCGCCAGCAGCCAGATGCCCGACCCGGGTCAGCCCCAGCATTTT. It yields the protein CASSQMPDPGQPQHF.

The V and J genes are TRBV7-6 and TRBJ2-3; possibly TRBD2 for D (5 bases). Per germline, CDR1 SGHVS and CDR2 FNYEAQ. The CDR3 totals 11 residues. V shed 8 bases and J shed 4 bases, with 7 bases lying between them. The chain's CDR3 is CASGLSDTQYF. The CDR3 region has the DNA TGTGCCAGCGGACTGTCAGATACGCAGTATTTT.